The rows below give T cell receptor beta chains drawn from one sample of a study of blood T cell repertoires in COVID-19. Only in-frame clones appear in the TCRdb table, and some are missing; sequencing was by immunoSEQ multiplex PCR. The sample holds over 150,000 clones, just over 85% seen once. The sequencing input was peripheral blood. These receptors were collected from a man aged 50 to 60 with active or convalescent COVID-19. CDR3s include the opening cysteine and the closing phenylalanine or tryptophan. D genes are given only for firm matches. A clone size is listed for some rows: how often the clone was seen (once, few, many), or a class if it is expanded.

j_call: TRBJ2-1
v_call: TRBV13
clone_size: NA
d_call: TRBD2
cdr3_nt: TGTGCCAGCAGCGACCGGGGGGGCTCCTACAATGAGCAGTTCTTC
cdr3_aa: CASSDRGGSYNEQFF

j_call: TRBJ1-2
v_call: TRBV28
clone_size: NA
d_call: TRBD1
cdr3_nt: TGTGCCAGCAGGAGTGCCGCATCACTCGGACAGGAGAACTATGGCTACACCTTC
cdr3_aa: CASRSAASLGQENYGYTF

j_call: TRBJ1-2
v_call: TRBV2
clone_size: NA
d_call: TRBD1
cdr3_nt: TGTGCCAGCAGTGACAACATAGGACAGGGTGGCTACACCTTC
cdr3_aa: CASSDNIGQGGYTF

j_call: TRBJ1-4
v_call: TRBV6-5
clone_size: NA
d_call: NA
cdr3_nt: TGTGCCAGCAGACTACTCGCGGATGAAAAACTGTTTTTT
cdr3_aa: CASRLLADEKLFF

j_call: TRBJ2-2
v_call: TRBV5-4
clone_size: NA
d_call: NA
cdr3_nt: TGTGCCAGCAGCATCGGGTGGGGGCACACCGGGGAGCTGTTTTTT
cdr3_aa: CASSIGWGHTGELFF

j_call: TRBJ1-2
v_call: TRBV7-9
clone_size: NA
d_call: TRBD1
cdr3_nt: TGTGCCAGCAGCTTAGCCAGGGGGCCGAACTATGGCTACACCTTC
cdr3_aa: CASSLARGPNYGYTF

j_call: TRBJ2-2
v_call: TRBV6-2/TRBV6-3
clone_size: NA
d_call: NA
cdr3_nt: TGTGCCAGCAGCCCCCATATCGGGATTTCGAACACCGGGGAGCTGTTTTTT
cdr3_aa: CASSPHIGISNTGELFF

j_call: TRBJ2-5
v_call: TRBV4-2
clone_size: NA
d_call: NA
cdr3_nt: TGTGCCAGCAGCCTCCGCAGTGGAGAGGAGACCCAGTACTTC
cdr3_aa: CASSLRSGEETQYF

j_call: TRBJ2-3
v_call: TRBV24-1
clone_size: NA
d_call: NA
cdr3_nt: TGTGCCACCAGTGATCGCCGGGTTAGCACAGATACGCAGTATTTT
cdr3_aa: CATSDRRVSTDTQYF

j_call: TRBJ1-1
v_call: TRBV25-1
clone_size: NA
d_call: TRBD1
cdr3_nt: TGTGCCAGCAGTCCTCGGACAGGGGCGAGGAACACTGAAGCTTTCTTT
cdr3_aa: CASSPRTGARNTEAFF

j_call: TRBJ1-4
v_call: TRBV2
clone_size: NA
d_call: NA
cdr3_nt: TGTGCCAGCAGTGAAGGGCGGTTAGCAACAACTAATGAAAAACTGTTTTTT
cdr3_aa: CASSEGRLATTNEKLFF

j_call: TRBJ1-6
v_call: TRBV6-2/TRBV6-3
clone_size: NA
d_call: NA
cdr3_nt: TGTGCCAGCAGTTACTCGGAGGGTGTAGAGTCACCCCTCCACTTT
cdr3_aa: CASSYSEGVESPLHF

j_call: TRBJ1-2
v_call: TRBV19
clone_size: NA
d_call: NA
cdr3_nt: TGTGCCAGTACCCCTGGGCAGGAGGTGGCCTATGGCTACACCTTC
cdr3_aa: CASTPGQEVAYGYTF

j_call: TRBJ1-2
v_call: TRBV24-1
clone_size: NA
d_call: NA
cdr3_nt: TGTGCCACCAGTGATTTGGGAGGAAGCTATGGCTACACCTTC
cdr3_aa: CATSDLGGSYGYTF

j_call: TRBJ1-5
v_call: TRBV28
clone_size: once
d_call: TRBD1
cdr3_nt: TGTGCCAGCAGTTTACCGGGACAGGGGGCGCGTCGGTTTGTTCGTCAGCCCCAGCATTTT
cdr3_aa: CASSLPGQGARRFVRQPQHF

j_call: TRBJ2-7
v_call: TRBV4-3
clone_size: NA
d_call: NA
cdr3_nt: TGCGCCAGCAGCCAGATGTTTGGCCAGACCTACGAGCAGTACTTC
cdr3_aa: CASSQMFGQTYEQYF

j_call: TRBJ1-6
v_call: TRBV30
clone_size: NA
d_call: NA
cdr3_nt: TGTGCCTGGAGCGAAAGACAGAGCTATAATTCACCCCTCCACTTT
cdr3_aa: CAWSERQSYNSPLHF

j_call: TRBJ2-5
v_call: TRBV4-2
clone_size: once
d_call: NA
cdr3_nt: TGTGCCAGCAGCCAATCCACAGGGAGGGAAGAGACCCAGTACTTC
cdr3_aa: CASSQSTGREETQYF

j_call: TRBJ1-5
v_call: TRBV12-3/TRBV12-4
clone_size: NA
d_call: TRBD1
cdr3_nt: TGTGCCAGCAGTTTGACAGGGGATCAGCCCCAGCATTTT
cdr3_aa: CASSLTGDQPQHF

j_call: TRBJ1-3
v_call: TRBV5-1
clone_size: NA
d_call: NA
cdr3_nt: TGCGCCAGCAGCTTGGACAGCAACTCTGGAAACACCATATATTTT
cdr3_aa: CASSLDSNSGNTIYF

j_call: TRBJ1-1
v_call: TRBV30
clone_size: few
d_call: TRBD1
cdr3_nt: TGTGCCTGGGGGGGACAGGCTTTAGGTGAAGCTTTCTTT
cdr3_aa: CAWGGQALGEAFF

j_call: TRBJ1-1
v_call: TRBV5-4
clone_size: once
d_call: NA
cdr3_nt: TGTGCCAGCAGCCACGTCCAGCGGGGGAACACTGAAGCTTTCTTT
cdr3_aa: CASSHVQRGNTEAFF

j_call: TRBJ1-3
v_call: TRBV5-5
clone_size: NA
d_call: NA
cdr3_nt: TGTGCCAGCAGCTTGAGGAGGGGCTCTGGAAACACCATATATTTT
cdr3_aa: CASSLRRGSGNTIYF

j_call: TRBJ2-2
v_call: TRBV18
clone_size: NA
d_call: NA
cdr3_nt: TGTGCCAGTAAGAACCTACTTGGGAACACCGGGGAGCTGTTTTTT
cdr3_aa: CASKNLLGNTGELFF

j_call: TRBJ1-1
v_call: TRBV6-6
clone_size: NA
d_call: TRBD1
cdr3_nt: TGTGCCAGCAGTTACTCGAGGGGGACAGGGAACACTGAAGCTTTCTTT
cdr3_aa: CASSYSRGTGNTEAFF

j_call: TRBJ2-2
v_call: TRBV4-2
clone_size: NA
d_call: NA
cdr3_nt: TGTGCCAGCAGCCAAGACGCGCTCGGGGGGGAGCTGTTTTTT
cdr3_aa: CASSQDALGGELFF

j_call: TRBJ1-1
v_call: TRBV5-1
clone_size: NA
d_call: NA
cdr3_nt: TGCGCCAGCAGCCGATGGGGGGACCCCACTGAAGCTTTCTTT
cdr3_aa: CASSRWGDPTEAFF

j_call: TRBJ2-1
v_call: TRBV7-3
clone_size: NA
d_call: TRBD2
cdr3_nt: TGTGCCAGCAGCTACGGGCTAGCGGGAGCCTACAATGAGCAGTTCTTC
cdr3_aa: CASSYGLAGAYNEQFF

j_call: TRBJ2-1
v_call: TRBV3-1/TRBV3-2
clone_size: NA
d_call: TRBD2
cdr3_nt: TGTGCCAGCAGCCAAGATCGCCTAGCGGGGGGGCCTTACAATGAGCAGTTCTTC
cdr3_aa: CASSQDRLAGGPYNEQFF

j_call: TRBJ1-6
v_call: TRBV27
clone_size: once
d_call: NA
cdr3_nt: TGTGCCAGCAGGGAGAGAAATTCACCCCTCCACTTT
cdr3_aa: CASRERNSPLHF

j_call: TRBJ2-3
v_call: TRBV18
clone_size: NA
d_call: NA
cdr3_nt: TGTGCCAGCTCACCCCTAACCAGCACAGATACGCAGTATTTT
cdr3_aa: CASSPLTSTDTQYF

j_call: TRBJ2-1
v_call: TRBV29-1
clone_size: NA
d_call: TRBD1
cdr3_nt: TGCAGCGCTGACAGGGGAAAGGGCAATGAGCAGTTCTTC
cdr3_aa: CSADRGKGNEQFF

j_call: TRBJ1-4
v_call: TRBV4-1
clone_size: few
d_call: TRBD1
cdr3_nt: TGCGCCAGCAGCCAGACAGGGGAGGGCGGTGAAAAACTGTTTTTT
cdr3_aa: CASSQTGEGGEKLFF

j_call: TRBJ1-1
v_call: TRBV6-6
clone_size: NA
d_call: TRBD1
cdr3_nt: TGTGCCAGCAGCACAAAGGGGGCTACTGAAGCTTTCTTT
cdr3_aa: CASSTKGATEAFF

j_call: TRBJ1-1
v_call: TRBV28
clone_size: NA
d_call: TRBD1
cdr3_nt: TGTGCCAGCACTCGGACAGGGTACCAAGAAGCTTTCTTT
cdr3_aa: CASTRTGYQEAFF

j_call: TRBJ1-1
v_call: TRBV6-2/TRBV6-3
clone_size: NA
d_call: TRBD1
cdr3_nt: TGTGCCAGCAGTTCGGACAGGGAGTCCTGGATGAACACTGAAGCTTTCTTT
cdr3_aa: CASSSDRESWMNTEAFF

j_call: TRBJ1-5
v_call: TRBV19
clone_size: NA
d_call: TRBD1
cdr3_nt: TGTGCCAGTACCCGGACAGGGCCAAGCAATCAGCCCCAGCATTTT
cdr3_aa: CASTRTGPSNQPQHF

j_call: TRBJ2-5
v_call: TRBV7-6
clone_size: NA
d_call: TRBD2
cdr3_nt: TGTGCCAGCAGCTTAGGAGTGATAGCGGGGGGGGAGACCCAGTACTTC
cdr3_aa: CASSLGVIAGGETQYF

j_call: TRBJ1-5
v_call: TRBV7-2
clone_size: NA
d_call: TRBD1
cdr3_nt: TGTGCCAGCAGCCCAGGACAGGGAGGAGGTCAGCCCCAGCATTTT
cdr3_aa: CASSPGQGGGQPQHF

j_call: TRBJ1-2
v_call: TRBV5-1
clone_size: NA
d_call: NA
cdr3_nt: TGCGCCAGCAGCTTGTTACAAGTAAACTATGGCTACACCTTC
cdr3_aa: CASSLLQVNYGYTF

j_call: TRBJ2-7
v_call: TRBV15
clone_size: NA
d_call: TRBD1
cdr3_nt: TGTGCCACCAGCAGAGATTTGTCGGAACCGGACAGGGGTTCCTACGAGCAGTACTTC
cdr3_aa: CATSRDLSEPDRGSYEQYF

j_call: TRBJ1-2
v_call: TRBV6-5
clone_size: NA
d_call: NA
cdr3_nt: TGTGCCAGCAGTTATTTTGGGACACAGTATGGCTACACCTTC
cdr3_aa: CASSYFGTQYGYTF

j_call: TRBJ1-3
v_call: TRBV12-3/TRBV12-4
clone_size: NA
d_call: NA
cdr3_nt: TGTGCCAGCAGTTTAAACAGTGGAAACACCATATATTTT
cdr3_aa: CASSLNSGNTIYF

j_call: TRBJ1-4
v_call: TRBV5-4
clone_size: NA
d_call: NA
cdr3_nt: TGTGCCAGCAGCTCCCGTAGAGAGACAGAAAATGAAAAACTGTTTTTT
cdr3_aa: CASSSRRETENEKLFF

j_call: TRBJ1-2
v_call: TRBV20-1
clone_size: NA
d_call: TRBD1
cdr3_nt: TGCAGTGCCAAGACAGGGGATGGCTACACCTTC
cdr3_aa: CSAKTGDGYTF

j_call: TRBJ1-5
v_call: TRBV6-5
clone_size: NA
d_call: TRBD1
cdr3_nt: TGTGCCAGCAGCGGCGGACAGGGGGCTTCTCAGCCCCAGCATTTT
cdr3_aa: CASSGGQGASQPQHF

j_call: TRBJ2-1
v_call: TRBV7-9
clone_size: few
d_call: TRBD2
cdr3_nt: TGTGCCAGCAGCTTACGTAGGCTAGCGGGGGCCCAACGTCTTGGTGAGCAGTTCTTC
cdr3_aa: CASSLRRLAGAQRLGEQFF

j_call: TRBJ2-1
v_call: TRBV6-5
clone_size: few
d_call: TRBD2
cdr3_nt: TGTGCCAGCGCGCAGTGGACTAGCGGATACAATGAGCAGTTCTTC
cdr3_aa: CASAQWTSGYNEQFF

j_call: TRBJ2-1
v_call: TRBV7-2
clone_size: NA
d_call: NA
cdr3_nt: TGTGCCAGCAGCTTGAGTTTGGGGCAGCACAATGAGCAGTTCTTC
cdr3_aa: CASSLSLGQHNEQFF

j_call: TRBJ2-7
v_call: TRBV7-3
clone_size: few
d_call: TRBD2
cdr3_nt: TGTGCCAGCAGCCCCGACGGGGGGGGGATGAACGAGCAGTACTTC
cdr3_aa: CASSPDGGGMNEQYF

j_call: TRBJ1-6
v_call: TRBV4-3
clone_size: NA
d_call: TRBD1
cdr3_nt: TGCGCCAGCAGCCAAGATAGCGGACAGGGAACCAATTCACCCCTCCACTTT
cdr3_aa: CASSQDSGQGTNSPLHF

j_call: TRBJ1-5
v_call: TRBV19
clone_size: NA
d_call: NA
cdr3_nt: TGTGCCAGTACCCAAGGATCCACAGCGGGGTGGCCCCAGCATTTT
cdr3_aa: CASTQGSTAGWPQHF

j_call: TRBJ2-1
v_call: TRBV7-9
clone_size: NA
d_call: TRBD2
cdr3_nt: TGTGCCAGCAGCTCAAGCGGGAGATCGGCCTACAATGAGCAGTTCTTC
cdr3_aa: CASSSSGRSAYNEQFF

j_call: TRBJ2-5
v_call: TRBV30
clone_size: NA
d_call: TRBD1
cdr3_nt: TGTGCCTGGGACAGGGGAGGAGAGACCCAGTACTTC
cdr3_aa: CAWDRGGETQYF

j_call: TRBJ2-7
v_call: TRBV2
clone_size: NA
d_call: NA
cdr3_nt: TGTGCCAGCAGTGACGAGGGGGTCACCTACGAGCAGTACTTC
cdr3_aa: CASSDEGVTYEQYF